Shown below are 4 T cell receptor beta chains from a single sample sequenced in a study of CD8+ T cells in alopecia areata. The treatment: oral pan-JAK inhibitor, 5-10 mg twice daily. cDNA reverse transcribed from extracted RNA served as the sequencing template. Generated by immunoSEQ multiplex PCR, the TCRdb table keeps only in-frame clones and is missing some. The sample has roughly 70,000 clones; approximately 30% are singletons. Sequencing was performed on CD8+ T cells sorted from blood, taken at week 4, from a patient treated with tofacitinib. The receptors shown here come from a human donor with alopecia areata.

This clone was detected only a few times. The chain joins TRBV15 to TRBJ2-2; TRBD1 matches 7 bases. There are 14 residues in the CDR3. CDR1 is LNHNV, CDR2 YYDKDF, per germline (reference sequence). Trimming at V came to 4 bases and at J to 6 bases, leaving 5 bases not matched to a gene. The CDR3 DNA follows: TGTGCCACCAGCATCGGACAGGCTTCCGGGGAGCTGTTTTTT. Translating gives CATSIGQASGELFF.

As for this clone: Only one base separates this from a far larger clonotype, so it likely reflects a read error. The V call is TRBV11-2, the J call TRBJ2-1; no clear D gene. There are 12 residues in the CDR3. V lost 1 base, J lost 3 bases, and 1 base lay in between. Looked up from germline, CDR1 is SGHAT and CDR2 is FQNNGV. The CDR3 is CASSLVYNEQFF. The CDR3 DNA reads TGTGCCAGCAGCTTAGTCTACAATGAGCAGTTCTTC. The complete variable domain, with remaining parts taken from reference TRBV11-2 and TRBJ2-1, reads EAGVAQSPRYKIIEKRQSVAFWCNPISGHATLYWYQQILGQGPKLLIQFQNNGVVDDSQLPKDRFSAERLKGVDSTLKIQPAKLEDSAVYLCASSLVYNEQFFGPGTRLTVL.

The chain recombines TRBV5-1 with TRBJ2-7; D gene uncertain. The CDR3 is 14 residues long. The germline V and J ends were trimmed by 4 bases and 3 bases, with 14 bases remaining between them. Germline lookup yields CDR1 SGHRS and CDR2 YFSETQ. The CDR3 DNA follows: TGCGCCAGCAGCCCGACCAGGACGATCTACGAGCAGTACTTC. Residues: CASSPTRTIYEQYF.

V and J are TRBV7-9 and TRBJ1-2; 8 nucleotides match TRBD1. CDR1 SEHNR and CDR2 FQNEAQ come from the germline V gene (reference sequence). V was pared by 10 bases and J by 8 bases, with 6 bases of the junction left unmatched. CDR3 length equals 11 residues. CDR3 protein: CATIDRGGYTF. CDR3 in DNA: TGTGCCACCATAGACAGGGGAGGCTACACCTTC.